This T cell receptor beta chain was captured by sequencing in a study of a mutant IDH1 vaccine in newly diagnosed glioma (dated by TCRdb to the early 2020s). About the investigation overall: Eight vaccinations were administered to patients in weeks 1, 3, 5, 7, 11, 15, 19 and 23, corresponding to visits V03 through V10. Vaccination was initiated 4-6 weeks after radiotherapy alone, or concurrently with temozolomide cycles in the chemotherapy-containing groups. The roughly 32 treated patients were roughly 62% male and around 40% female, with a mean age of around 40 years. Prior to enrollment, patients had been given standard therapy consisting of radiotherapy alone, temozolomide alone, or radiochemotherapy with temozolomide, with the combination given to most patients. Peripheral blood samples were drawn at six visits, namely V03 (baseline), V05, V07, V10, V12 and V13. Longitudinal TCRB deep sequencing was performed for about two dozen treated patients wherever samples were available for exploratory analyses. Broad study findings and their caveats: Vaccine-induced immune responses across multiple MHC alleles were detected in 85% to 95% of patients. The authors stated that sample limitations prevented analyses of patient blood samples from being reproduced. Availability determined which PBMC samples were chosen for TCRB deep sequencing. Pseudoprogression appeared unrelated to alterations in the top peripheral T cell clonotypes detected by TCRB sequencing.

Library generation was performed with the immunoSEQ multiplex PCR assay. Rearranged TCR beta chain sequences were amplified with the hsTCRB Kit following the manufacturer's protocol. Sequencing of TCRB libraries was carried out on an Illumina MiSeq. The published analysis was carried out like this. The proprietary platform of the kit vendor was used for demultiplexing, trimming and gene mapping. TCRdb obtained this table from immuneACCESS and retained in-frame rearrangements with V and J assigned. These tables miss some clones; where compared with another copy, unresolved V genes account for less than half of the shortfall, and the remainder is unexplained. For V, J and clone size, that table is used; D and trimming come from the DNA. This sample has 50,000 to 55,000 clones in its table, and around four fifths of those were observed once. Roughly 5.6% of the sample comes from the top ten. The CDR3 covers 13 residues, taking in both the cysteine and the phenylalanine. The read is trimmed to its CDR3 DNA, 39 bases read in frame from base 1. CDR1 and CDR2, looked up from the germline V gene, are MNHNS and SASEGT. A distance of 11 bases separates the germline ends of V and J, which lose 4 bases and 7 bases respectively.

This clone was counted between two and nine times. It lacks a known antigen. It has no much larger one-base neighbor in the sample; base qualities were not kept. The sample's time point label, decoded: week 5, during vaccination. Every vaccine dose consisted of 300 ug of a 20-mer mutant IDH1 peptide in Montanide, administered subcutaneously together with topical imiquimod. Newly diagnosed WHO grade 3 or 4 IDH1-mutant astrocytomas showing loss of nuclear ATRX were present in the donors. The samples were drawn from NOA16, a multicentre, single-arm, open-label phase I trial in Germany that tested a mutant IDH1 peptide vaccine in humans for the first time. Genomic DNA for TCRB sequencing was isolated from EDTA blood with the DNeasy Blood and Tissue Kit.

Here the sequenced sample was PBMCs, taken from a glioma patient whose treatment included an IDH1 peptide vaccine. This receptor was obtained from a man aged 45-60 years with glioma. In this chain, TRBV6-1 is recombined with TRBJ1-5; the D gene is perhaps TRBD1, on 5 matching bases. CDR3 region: CASSGWGEQPQHF. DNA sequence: TGTGCCAGCAGTGGGTGGGGGGAACAGCCCCAGCATTTT.